What follows describes a single TCR beta chain. The antigen is not known. A junction boundary mismatches the germline segment, possibly from a read error. This sample's RNA came from whole unsorted tissue. Distant lung tissue was collected more than 3 cm away from the tumor edge. Chemotherapy-naive patients with new lung cancer underwent thoracic surgery in China, August–late 2014. A modified ARM-PCR protocol with three rounds of nested PCR amplified TCRbeta. One entry per CDR3 protein, called by TCRdb with MiXCR from the multiplex PCR reads. This sample has approximately 100,000 distinct CDR3 sequences; 60% to 80% occur once, and the top ten carry 15% to 20%. This CDR3 comprises 16 residues. CDR1 and CDR2 from the germline V gene are SGHTS and YDEGEE. The data are from a study of tumor and adjacent non-tumor tissue in lung cancer. Study overall: Patients comprised roughly 12 adenocarcinoma, a couple of squamous cell carcinoma and 1 small cell lung cancer.

Study-level points and caveats: Top 100 clones took a larger repertoire share in normal lung. Tumor TCR diversity, when higher, was linked to shorter survival.

The rearrangement joins TRBV5-8 to TRBJ1-6; weak D call: TRBD1 (6 bases). The sequenced sample consisted of distant non-tumor lung tissue. The sequence derives from a man aged 25 to 45 with non-small cell lung cancer. For the CDR3, the DNA is TGTGCCAGCAGCTTAGAGGGGGGATCCTATAATTCACCCCCCCACTTT. Its translation: CASSLEGGSYNSPPHF.